This T cell receptor beta chain comes out of a study of blood T cell repertoires in COVID-19. Study details: COVID-19 samples collected from the United States, Italy and Spain covered acute and convalescent phases. T cells, B-cell-depleted T cells, or PBMCs provided the cDNA or gDNA that served as material.

The Seattle site enrolled patients during active infection and followed them longitudinally. In the authors' methods: Researchers report that nucleated cell counts were estimated from reference gene primer amplification. Method: immunoSEQ multiplex PCR; TCRdb's copy keeps in-frame clones and lacks some. From that table come the V and J calls and clone size; the DNA was used to work out D and trimming. The sample consists of some 200,000 clones, 88% of them appearing once. Germline V lookup: CDR1 SGHRS, CDR2 YFSETQ. The CDR3 runs to 17 residues. The V gene lost 0 bases and the J gene lost 4 bases, with 17 bases spanning the gap.

The receptor was derived from a man in his fifties with COVID-19, enrolled during active disease. Sequences were obtained from peripheral blood. The rearrangement joins TRBV5-1 to TRBJ2-1; possible D gene TRBD2, 7 bases. CDR3 bases: TGCGCCAGCAGCTTGGCGAGGCAGGGGAGGGGGTACAATGAGCAGTTCTTC. Translated, it gives CASSLARQGRGYNEQFF. Supplemented by reference TRBV5-1 and TRBJ2-1, the full variable domain reads KAGVTQTPRYLIKTRGQQVTLSCSPISGHRSVSWYQQTPGQGLQFLFEYFSETQRNKGNFPGRFSGRQFSNSRSEMNVSTLELGDSALYLCASSLARQGRGYNEQFFGPGTRLTVL.